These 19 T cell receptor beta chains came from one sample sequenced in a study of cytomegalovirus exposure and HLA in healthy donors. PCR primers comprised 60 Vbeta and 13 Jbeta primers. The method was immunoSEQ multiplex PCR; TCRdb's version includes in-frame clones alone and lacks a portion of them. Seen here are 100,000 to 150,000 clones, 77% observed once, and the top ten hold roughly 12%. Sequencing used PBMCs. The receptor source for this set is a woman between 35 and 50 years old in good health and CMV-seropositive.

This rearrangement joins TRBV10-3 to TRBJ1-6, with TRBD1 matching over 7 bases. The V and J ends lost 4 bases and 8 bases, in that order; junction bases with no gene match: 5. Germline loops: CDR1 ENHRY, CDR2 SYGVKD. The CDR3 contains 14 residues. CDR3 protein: CAISVRQGDSPLHF. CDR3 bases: TGTGCCATCAGTGTAAGACAGGGAGATTCACCCCTCCACTTT.

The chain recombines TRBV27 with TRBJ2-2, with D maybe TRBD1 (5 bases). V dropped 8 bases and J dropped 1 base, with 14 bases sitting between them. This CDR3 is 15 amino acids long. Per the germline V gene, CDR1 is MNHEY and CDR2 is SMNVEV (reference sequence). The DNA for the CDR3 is TGTGCCAGCTGCGGACAAGTAATGAACACCGGGGAGCTGTTTTTT. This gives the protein CASCGQVMNTGELFF.

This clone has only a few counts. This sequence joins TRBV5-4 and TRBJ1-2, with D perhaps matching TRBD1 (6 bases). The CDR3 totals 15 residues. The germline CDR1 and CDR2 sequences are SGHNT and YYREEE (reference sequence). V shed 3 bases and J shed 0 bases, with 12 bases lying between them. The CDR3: CASSWGGGPNYGYTF. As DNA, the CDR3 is TGTGCCAGCAGCTGGGGAGGGGGGCCTAACTATGGCTACACCTTC.

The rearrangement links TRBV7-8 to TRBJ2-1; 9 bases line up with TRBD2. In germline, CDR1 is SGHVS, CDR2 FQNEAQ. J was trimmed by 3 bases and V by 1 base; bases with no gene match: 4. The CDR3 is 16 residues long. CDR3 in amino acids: CASSLGAGGGYNEQFF. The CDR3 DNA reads TGTGCCAGCAGCTTAGGGGCGGGAGGGGGCTACAATGAGCAGTTCTTC.

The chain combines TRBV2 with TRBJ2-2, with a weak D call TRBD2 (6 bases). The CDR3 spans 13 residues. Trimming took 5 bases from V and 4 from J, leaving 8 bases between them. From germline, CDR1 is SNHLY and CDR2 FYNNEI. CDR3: CASSRDFTGELFF. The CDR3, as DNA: TGTGCCAGCAGTAGGGACTTCACCGGGGAGCTGTTTTTT.

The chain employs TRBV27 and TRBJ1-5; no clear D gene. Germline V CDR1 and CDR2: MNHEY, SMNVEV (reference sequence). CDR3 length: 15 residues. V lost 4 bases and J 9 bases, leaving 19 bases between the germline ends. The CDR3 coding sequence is TGTGCCAGCAGTTCGTCGGGAGAAGCTTGGGGGCCCCAGCATTTT. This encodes CASSSSGEAWGPQHF.

The CDR3 loop reads CASSIHQIDYGYTF. The DNA of the CDR3 is TGTGCCAGCAGCATCCACCAGATCGACTATGGCTACACCTTC. This chain joins TRBV5-4 and TRBJ1-2; D gene uncertain. The CDR3 sequence is 14 residues long. From germline, CDR1 is SGHNT and CDR2 YYREEE (reference sequence). Trimming pared 4 bases from V and 3 bases from J, leaving 13 bases between.

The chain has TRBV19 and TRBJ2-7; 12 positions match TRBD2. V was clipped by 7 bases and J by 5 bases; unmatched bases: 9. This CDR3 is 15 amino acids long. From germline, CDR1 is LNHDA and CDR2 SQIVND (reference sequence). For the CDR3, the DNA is TGTGCCAGTACCGCTAGCGGGAGGGCCAGGAACGAGCAGTACTTC. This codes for CASTASGRARNEQYF.

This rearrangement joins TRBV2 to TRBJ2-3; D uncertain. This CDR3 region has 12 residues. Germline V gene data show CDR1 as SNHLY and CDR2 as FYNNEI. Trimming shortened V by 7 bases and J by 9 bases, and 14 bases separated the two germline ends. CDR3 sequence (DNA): TGTGCCAGCACCCGGAGCCCGGAAACGCAGTATTTT. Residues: CASTRSPETQYF.

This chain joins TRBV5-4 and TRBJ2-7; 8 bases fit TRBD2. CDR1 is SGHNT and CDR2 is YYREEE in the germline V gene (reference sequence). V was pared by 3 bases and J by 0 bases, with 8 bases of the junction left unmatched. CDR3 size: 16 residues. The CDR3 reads CASSSELAGSSYEQYF. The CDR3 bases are TGTGCCAGCAGCTCGGAGTTAGCGGGGAGCTCCTACGAGCAGTACTTC. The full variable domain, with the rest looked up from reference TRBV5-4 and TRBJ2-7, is ETGVTQSPTHLIKTRGQQVTLRCSSQSGHNTVSWYQQALGQGPQFIFQYYREEENGRGNFPPRFSGLQFPNYSSELNVNALELDDSALYLCASSSELAGSSYEQYFGPGTRLTVT.

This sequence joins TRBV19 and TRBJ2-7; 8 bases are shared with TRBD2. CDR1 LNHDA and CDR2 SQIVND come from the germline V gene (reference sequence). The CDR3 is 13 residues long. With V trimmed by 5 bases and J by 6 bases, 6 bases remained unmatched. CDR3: CASSSGTRTEQYF. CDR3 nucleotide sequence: TGTGCCAGTAGTTCCGGGACTAGAACCGAGCAGTACTTC.

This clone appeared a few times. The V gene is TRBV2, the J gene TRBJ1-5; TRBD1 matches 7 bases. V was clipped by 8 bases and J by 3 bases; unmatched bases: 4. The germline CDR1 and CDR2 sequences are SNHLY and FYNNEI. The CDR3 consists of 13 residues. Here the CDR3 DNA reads TGTGCCAGCGGGGACAGTTTCAATCAGCCCCAGCATTTT. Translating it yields CASGDSFNQPQHF.

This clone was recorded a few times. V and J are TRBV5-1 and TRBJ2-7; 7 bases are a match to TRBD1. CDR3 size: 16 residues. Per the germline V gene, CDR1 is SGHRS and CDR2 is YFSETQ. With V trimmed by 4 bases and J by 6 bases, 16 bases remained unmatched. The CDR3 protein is CASSREATGFFLEQYF. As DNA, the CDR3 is TGCGCCAGCAGCAGAGAGGCGACAGGGTTTTTTCTCGAGCAGTACTTC.

Here the CDR3 reads CASSVTISLGAEAFF. CDR3 nucleotide sequence: TGTGCCAGCAGCGTTACCATCTCCCTGGGCGCTGAAGCTTTCTTT. The gene calls are TRBV9 and TRBJ1-1, with D unresolved. The CDR3 has 15 residues. Germline loops: CDR1 SGDLS, CDR2 YYNGEE. V was shortened by 2 bases and J by 6 bases, with 17 bases between the two germline ends.

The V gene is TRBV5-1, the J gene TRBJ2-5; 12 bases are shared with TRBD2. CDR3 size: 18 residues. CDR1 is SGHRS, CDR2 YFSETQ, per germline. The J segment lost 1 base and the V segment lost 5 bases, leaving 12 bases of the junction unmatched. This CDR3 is CASRNPTLAGGVQETQYF. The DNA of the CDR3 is TGCGCCAGCAGAAATCCCACCCTAGCGGGAGGGGTCCAAGAGACCCAGTACTTC.

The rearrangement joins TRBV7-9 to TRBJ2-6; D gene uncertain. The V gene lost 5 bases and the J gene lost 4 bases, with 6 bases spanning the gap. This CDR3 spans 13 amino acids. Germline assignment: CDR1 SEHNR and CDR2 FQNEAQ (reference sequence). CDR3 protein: CASSESGANVLTF. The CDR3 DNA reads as TGTGCCAGCAGCGAGAGCGGGGCCAACGTCCTGACTTTC. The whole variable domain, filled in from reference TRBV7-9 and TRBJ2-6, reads DTGVSQNPRHKITKRGQNVTFRCDPISEHNRLYWYRQTLGQGPEFLTYFQNEAQLEKSRLLSDRFSAERPKGSFSTLEIQRTEQGDSAMYLCASSESGANVLTFGAGSRLTVL.

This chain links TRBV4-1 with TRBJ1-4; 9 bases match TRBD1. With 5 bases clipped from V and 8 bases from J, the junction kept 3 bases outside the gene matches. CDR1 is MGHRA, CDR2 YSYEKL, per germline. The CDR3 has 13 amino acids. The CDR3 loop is CASSRTGEEKLFF. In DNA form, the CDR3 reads TGCGCCAGCAGCAGGACAGGGGAGGAAAAACTGTTTTTT.

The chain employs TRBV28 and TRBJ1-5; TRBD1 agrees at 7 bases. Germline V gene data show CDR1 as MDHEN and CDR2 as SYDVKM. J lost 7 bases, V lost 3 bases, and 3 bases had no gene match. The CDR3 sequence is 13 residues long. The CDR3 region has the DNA TGTGCCAGCAGTTTTGGGACAGCACAGCCCCAGCATTTT. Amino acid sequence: CASSFGTAQPQHF.

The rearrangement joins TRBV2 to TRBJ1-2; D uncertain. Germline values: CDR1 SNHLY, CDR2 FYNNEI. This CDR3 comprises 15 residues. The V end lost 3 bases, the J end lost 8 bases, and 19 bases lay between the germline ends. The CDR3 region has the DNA TGTGCCAGCAGTGAGCGGTTGGGCGGGCGCGGAGGCTACACCTTC. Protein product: CASSERLGGRGGYTF.